The 27 T cell receptor beta chains reported below all come from one sample, sequenced in a study of cytomegalovirus exposure and HLA in healthy donors. The PCR employed 60 Vbeta primers together with 13 Jbeta primers. The assay was immunoSEQ multiplex PCR, and TCRdb's table has in-frame clones only and misses some. Of approximately 140,000 clones detected, roughly three quarters appear once; the ten largest clones hold roughly 1.5%. Input material: PBMCs. The receptor set was obtained from a woman between 18 and 29 years old in good health and CMV-seronegative.

V and J are TRBV27 and TRBJ2-7, with D perhaps TRBD2 (5 bases). CDR3 size: 14 residues. The germline V gene encodes CDR1 MNHEY and CDR2 SMNVEV (reference sequence). Trimming removed 6 bases from V and 0 bases from J, with 12 bases in between. CDR3 amino acids: CASSPIGSSYEQYF. The CDR3 coding sequence is TGTGCCAGCAGCCCCATTGGGAGCTCCTACGAGCAGTACTTC.

The J gene is TRBJ1-1, the V gene TRBV2, with D tentatively TRBD1 (5 bases). In germline, CDR1 is SNHLY, CDR2 FYNNEI. V was trimmed by 8 bases and J by 4 bases, leaving 11 bases between them. CDR3 size: 12 residues. CDR3: CASSGLGTEAFF. CDR3 sequence (DNA): TGTGCCAGCTCAGGGCTCGGCACTGAAGCTTTCTTT. The full variable domain, with the rest looked up from reference TRBV2 and TRBJ1-1, is EPEVTQTPSHQVTQMGQEVILRCVPISNHLYFYWYRQILGQKVEFLVSFYNNEISEKSEIFDDQFSVERPDGSNFTLKIRSTKLEDSAMYFCASSGLGTEAFFGQGTRLTVV.

This clone has a single count. The chain carries TRBV6-1 and TRBJ2-3; TRBD2 aligns across 7 bases. Germline V gene lookup returns CDR1 MNHNS and CDR2 SASEGT. V was clipped by 2 bases and J by 2 bases; unmatched bases: 13. CDR3 length equals 18 residues. CDR3 in DNA: TGTGCCAGCAGTGAAATTGGAGGGAGGGCCCCCTTCACAGATACGCAGTATTTT. Amino acids: CASSEIGGRAPFTDTQYF.

The chain joins TRBV30 to TRBJ2-7; 10 bases fit TRBD1. CDR1 GTSNPN and CDR2 SVGIG come from the germline V gene (reference sequence). The CDR3 runs to 15 residues. V gave up 4 bases and J gave up 5 bases; unmatched junction bases: 11. CDR3 DNA: TGTGCCTGGAAGAATCCCGGGACAGGGGAAGACGAGCAGTACTTC. This gives the protein CAWKNPGTGEDEQYF.

In this sample, this clone turned up once. CDR3 in DNA: TGTGCCAGCAGACAGGGATACTATGGCTACACCTTC. Translation gives CASRQGYYGYTF. This rearrangement joins TRBV6-5 to TRBJ1-2; tentatively, D is TRBD1 (6 bases). This CDR3 comprises 12 residues. V lost 6 bases and J lost 3, with 8 bases in between. Germline V gene sequence: CDR1 MNHEY, CDR2 SVGAGI.

This chain links TRBV19 with TRBJ2-1; no reliable D call. CDR3 length: 15 residues. V lost 4 bases, J lost 7 bases, and 17 bases lay in between. Germline CDR1 reads LNHDA; CDR2 reads SQIVND (reference sequence). The CDR3 DNA sequence: TGTGCCAGTAGTACCTCTCGCGAAAAACTTAATGAGCAGTTCTTC. This gives the protein CASSTSREKLNEQFF.

The chain carries TRBV5-1 and TRBJ2-7, with 9 positions matching TRBD2. Losses at the gene ends were 5 bases for V and 5 bases for J; bases not matched to a gene: 8. Per the germline V gene, CDR1 is SGHRS and CDR2 is YFSETQ. The CDR3 length is 14 residues. The chain's CDR3 is CASSSSGSFDEQYF. The CDR3 DNA reads as TGCGCCAGCAGTAGTAGCGGGAGTTTCGACGAGCAGTACTTC.

V is TRBV30 and J is TRBJ1-5; maybe TRBD1 (5 bases). Trimming cost V 2 bases and J 4 bases, with 9 bases left between them. Germline loops: CDR1 GTSNPN, CDR2 SVGIG (reference sequence). The CDR3 loop spans 13 amino acids. CDR3 DNA: TGTGCCTGGAGTAAGGGGATGAATCAGCCCCAGCATTTT. Protein sequence: CAWSKGMNQPQHF.

This clone has only a few counts. This chain connects TRBV30 to TRBJ2-5; 9 positions match TRBD2. The CDR3 covers 16 residues. In germline, CDR1 is GTSNPN, CDR2 SVGIG (reference sequence). V was pared by 4 bases and J by 5 bases, with 14 bases of the junction left unmatched. CDR3 loop: CAWTYTGLAGFETQYF. In DNA form, the CDR3 reads TGTGCCTGGACCTACACGGGACTAGCAGGCTTTGAGACCCAGTACTTC.

This clone appeared once. The chain uses TRBV11-2 and TRBJ2-7, with 10 bases that match TRBD1. CDR1 and CDR2 (germline): SGHAT, FQNNGV. The CDR3 totals 14 residues. With 3 bases clipped from V and 3 bases from J, the junction kept 2 bases outside the gene matches. The CDR3 nucleotides are TGTGCCAGCAGCTTCGGGACAGGGGACTACGAGCAGTACTTC. This sequence encodes CASSFGTGDYEQYF.

This sequence joins TRBV10-3 and TRBJ2-5, with D possibly matching TRBD1 (5 bases). The CDR3 is 14 residues long. Between the trimmed V and J ends, which lost 2 bases and 5 bases, there was a span of 12 bases. The germline gives CDR1 ENHRY, CDR2 SYGVKD. The CDR3 sequence: CAISEGAGMETQYF. CDR3 DNA sequence: TGTGCCATCAGTGAGGGGGCAGGGATGGAGACCCAGTACTTC.

The gene calls are TRBV19 and TRBJ1-2; D remains unclear. Trimming stripped 5 bases from V and 3 bases from J, with 16 bases between. CDR1 is LNHDA, CDR2 SQIVND, per germline (reference sequence). CDR3 length: 15 amino acids. The DNA for the CDR3 is TGTGCCAGTAGTCGGGGTCAGGCGGCTGACTATGGCTACACCTTC. Amino acids: CASSRGQAADYGYTF.

This rearrangement joins TRBV30 to TRBJ2-7; TRBD2 agrees at 11 bases. V lost 0 bases and J lost 1; bases outside the gene matches: 2. The length of the CDR3 is 15 residues. The germline V gene has CDR1 GTSNPN and CDR2 SVGIG (reference sequence). The CDR3: CAWSVLAGESYEQYF. The CDR3 region has the DNA TGTGCCTGGAGTGTACTAGCGGGAGAGTCCTACGAGCAGTACTTC.

A few counts support this clone. The chain uses TRBV6-6 and TRBJ2-7, with D maybe TRBD2 (6 bases). Germline assignment: CDR1 MNHNY and CDR2 SVGAGI (reference sequence). The CDR3 is 15 residues long. Trimming removed 2 bases from V and 3 bases from J, with 14 bases in between. This chain's CDR3 is CASSYGGDLSYEQYF. The CDR3 DNA reads as TGTGCCAGCAGTTACGGCGGGGACTTAAGCTACGAGCAGTACTTC.

The J gene is TRBJ2-3, the V gene TRBV19; 9 bases match TRBD2. This CDR3 spans 16 amino acids. CDR1 is LNHDA and CDR2 is SQIVND in the germline V gene (reference sequence). J lost 4 bases, V lost 3 bases, and 8 bases had no gene match. CDR3 sequence: CASSIAAGGPPDTQYF. The DNA for the CDR3 is TGTGCCAGTAGTATTGCCGCGGGAGGGCCTCCAGATACGCAGTATTTT.

The chain recombines TRBV7-2 with TRBJ1-2; D gene unclear. The CDR3 covers 14 residues. The ends were cut back, 4 bases at V and 1 base at J, with 10 bases in the middle. Per the germline V gene, CDR1 is SGHTA and CDR2 is FQGNSA. The CDR3 nucleotides read TGTGCCAGCAGCTCCTACGCGGGTAACTATGGCTACACCTTC. Translating it yields CASSSYAGNYGYTF. Combining the CDR3 with reference TRBV7-2 and TRBJ1-2 gives the whole variable domain GAGVSQSPSNKVTEKGKDVELRCDPISGHTALYWYRQSLGQGLEFLIYFQGNSAPDKSGLPSDRFSAERTGGSVSTLTIQRTQQEDSAVYLCASSSYAGNYGYTFGSGTRLTVV.

The chain has TRBV10-3 and TRBJ1-4, with 9 bases fitting TRBD1. The junction had 10 bases not matched to a gene; V was cut back by 6 bases and J by 5 bases. The CDR3 contains 16 residues. Per the germline V gene, CDR1 is ENHRY and CDR2 is SYGVKD. The CDR3 nucleotides read TGTGCCATCAGACCCGGGACAGGGTCGATCAATGAAAAACTGTTTTTT. Translated, it gives CAIRPGTGSINEKLFF.

The chain couples TRBV7-9 to TRBJ2-7; 8 bases fit TRBD2. Unmatched junction bases numbered 17, after V lost 4 bases and J lost 6 bases. The CDR3 is made up of 17 amino acids. From germline, CDR1 is SEHNR and CDR2 FQNEAQ (reference sequence). The CDR3 region has the DNA TGTGCCAGCAGCTCCAAGGATTGGGCCGGACTAGCCACCGAGCAGTACTTC. This codes for CASSSKDWAGLATEQYF.

The rearrangement links TRBV29-1 to TRBJ2-7; possibly TRBD1 for D (7 bases). Trimming took 5 bases from V and 2 from J, leaving 19 bases between them. Germline V CDR1 and CDR2: SQVTM, ANQGSEA. CDR3 length: 15 amino acids. CDR3 sequence reads: CSVLGGTAAPYEQYF. As DNA, the CDR3 is TGCAGCGTTTTAGGAGGGACAGCCGCGCCCTACGAGCAGTACTTC.

This chain uses TRBV7-6 with TRBJ2-5; 9 bases map to TRBD1. The length of the CDR3 is 13 residues. Germline CDR1 is SGHVS and CDR2 is FNYEAQ. V gave up 5 bases and J gave up 2 bases; unmatched junction bases: 0. CDR3: CASSGQGQETQYF. The CDR3 DNA sequence: TGTGCCAGCAGCGGACAGGGGCAAGAGACCCAGTACTTC.

The V and J genes are TRBV19 and TRBJ2-2, with 10 bases identical to TRBD1. Germline V gene lookup returns CDR1 LNHDA and CDR2 SQIVND (reference sequence). CDR3 length equals 14 residues. Losses at the gene ends were 10 bases for V and 4 bases for J; bases not matched to a gene: 6. The DNA of the CDR3 is TGTGCCACCCTCGACAGGGGGCTCACCGGGGAGCTGTTTTTT. The encoded protein is CATLDRGLTGELFF.

V gene TRBV2 combines with J gene TRBJ2-2; D possibly corresponds to TRBD1 (6 bases). In germline, CDR1 is SNHLY, CDR2 FYNNEI. The germline V and J ends were trimmed by 6 bases and 1 base, with 9 bases remaining between them. CDR3 length: 14 residues. The CDR3 loop reads CASSKGQNTGELFF. CDR3 DNA sequence: TGTGCCAGCAGCAAGGGACAGAACACCGGGGAGCTGTTTTTT.

The chain has TRBV11-2 and TRBJ1-1; D gene uncertain. Per the germline V gene, CDR1 is SGHAT and CDR2 is FQNNGV. The V and J ends lost 1 base and 1 base respectively, with 7 bases between them. The CDR3 contains 14 residues. As DNA, the CDR3 is TGTGCCAGCAGCTTAGGGCACAGGAACACTGAAGCTTTCTTT. Its translation is CASSLGHRNTEAFF.

The genes are TRBV2 and TRBJ2-7, with TRBD2 matching 9 bases. Losses at the gene ends were 8 bases for V and 1 base for J; bases not matched to a gene: 6. Germline V gives CDR1 SNHLY, CDR2 FYNNEI. The CDR3 covers 14 residues. This chain's CDR3 is CASSPSGGSYEQYF. In DNA, the CDR3 is TGTGCCAGCTCGCCGAGCGGGGGGTCCTACGAGCAGTACTTC. The full variable domain, rest sourced from reference TRBV2 and TRBJ2-7, is EPEVTQTPSHQVTQMGQEVILRCVPISNHLYFYWYRQILGQKVEFLVSFYNNEISEKSEIFDDQFSVERPDGSNFTLKIRSTKLEDSAMYFCASSPSGGSYEQYFGPGTRLTVT.

The CDR3 is CASSSLDRAGTEAFF. In nucleotides, the CDR3 is TGTGCCAGCAGCTCCTTGGACAGGGCGGGAACTGAAGCTTTCTTT. The gene calls are TRBV9 and TRBJ1-1, with 8 bases fitting TRBD1. The CDR3 has 15 residues. The germline CDR1 and CDR2 sequences are SGDLS and YYNGEE. The V and J ends lost 4 bases and 5 bases, in that order; junction bases with no gene match: 10.

The chain combines TRBV30 with TRBJ1-2; no clear D gene. CDR3 length equals 13 residues. V lost 0 bases to trimming and J lost 8 bases, with 13 bases between them. The germline V gene has CDR1 GTSNPN and CDR2 SVGIG (reference sequence). The CDR3, as DNA: TGTGCCTGGAGTGTACAGCGGGGAACCGGCTACACCTTC. It codes for CAWSVQRGTGYTF. The entire variable domain, with the rest obtained from reference TRBV30 and TRBJ1-2, is as follows: SQTIHQWPATLVQPVGSPLSLECTVEGTSNPNLYWYRQAAGRGLQLLFYSVGIGQISSEVPQNLSASRPQDRQFILSSKKLLLSDSGFYLCAWSVQRGTGYTFGSGTRLTVV.

This clone was recorded only once. V and J are TRBV30 and TRBJ2-7, with 8 bases that match TRBD2. The CDR3 spans 15 residues. Germline V gives CDR1 GTSNPN, CDR2 SVGIG (reference sequence). Losses at the gene ends were 0 bases for V and 7 bases for J; bases not matched to a gene: 11. This CDR3 reads CAWSVLNGRAGEQYF. CDR3 nucleotide sequence: TGTGCCTGGAGTGTACTCAACGGGAGGGCGGGTGAGCAGTACTTC.